A selection of T cell receptor beta chains follows, all from one sample in a study of T cells in Graves' hyperthyroidism and ophthalmopathy. TCRdb independently ran MiXCR on the multiplex PCR reads; one entry per CDR3 protein. The profile shows roughly 500,000 distinct CDR3 sequences, about 45% of them singletons. Sample: peripheral blood or thyroid tissue (not recorded which). These receptors came from an adult woman with Graves' disease, either hyperthyroidism or ophthalmopathy (not recorded which). Both conserved end residues are trimmed from each CDR3.

j_call,v_call,cdr3_aa
-,TRBV12-1,ASSLLGYNEQF
TRBJ1-5,TRBV2,ASSEGGLQVEH
TRBJ1-2,TRBV30,AWSVLGTGLSGYT
TRBJ1-1,TRBV29-1,SGAQLMGTEAF
TRBJ2-5,TRBV25-1,ATRGWDGEETQY
TRBJ1-3,TRBV10-2,ASSLPGQGGVGNTIY
TRBJ1-5,TRBV19,ASSSPDRGVWQPQH
TRBJ2-7,TRBV20-1,SASGMGETYEQY
TRBJ1-1,TRBV11-2,ASSLGTYEAF
TRBJ2-5,TRBV2,ASSPGDQETQY
TRBJ1-6,TRBV10-3,AISEGQSGSPLH
TRBJ1-1,TRBV30,AWKMSLNTEAF
TRBJ1-2,TRBV19,ASSIRWGARRGYT
TRBJ1-6,TRBV12-3/TRBV12-4,ASSFGQANSPLH
TRBJ2-1,TRBV19,ASSQTRGNEQF
TRBJ1-2,TRBV6-1,ASSVPGGGIYGYT
TRBJ2-2,TRBV4-1,ASSQGRARTMTGELF
TRBJ1-5,TRBV25-1,ASQFNQPQH
TRBJ2-7,TRBV5-1,ASVAQGFYEQY
TRBJ2-7,TRBV29-1,SVEGRDRGLTYEQY
TRBJ1-6,TRBV15,ATSRGVGQPQQNSPLH
TRBJ2-5,TRBV25-1,ASSGDEVETQY
TRBJ1-2,TRBV7-9,ASSSDLEGRRNYGYT
TRBJ2-7,TRBV29-1,SGGGRRSYEQY
TRBJ2-7,TRBV29-1,SVVDDSTYEQY
TRBJ2-7,TRBV5-1,ASSGGLATGEQY
TRBJ2-2,TRBV10-1,ASSDGSGRAGGELF
TRBJ2-2,TRBV6-5,ASSLQGRRAGELF
TRBJ2-5,TRBV15,ATQGLDGQETQY
TRBJ1-1,TRBV28,ASSVKHLEAF
TRBJ2-7,TRBV25-1,ASSEPGTSGRAREQY
TRBJ2-2,TRBV14,ASSERMPGELF
TRBJ2-5,TRBV6-6,ASSESRRGSIETQY